The sequence of this T cell receptor beta chain was determined in a study of blood T cell repertoires in COVID-19. This CDR3 spans 16 amino acids. The ends lost 5 bases at V and 6 bases at J; junction bases unmatched: 11. Germline V gives CDR1 SGHTA, CDR2 FQGTGA. Cohorts were assigned according to the clinical history that participants reported. In the original processing: Amplification of reference gene primers provided the estimated nucleated cell counts. The data were produced by immunoSEQ multiplex PCR, yet TCRdb's version contains in-frame clones alone and is incomplete. Clone size and the V and J calls come from that table; the DNA yielded D and trimming. The data hold a few hundred thousand clones, with 75% to 90% observed a single time.

This rearrangement joins TRBV7-3 to TRBJ2-1; 9 bases are shared with TRBD1. Material: PBMCs or T cells enriched from blood (not recorded which). This receptor was obtained from a woman aged 35 to 49 who had recovered from COVID-19. The CDR3 DNA sequence: TGTGCCAGCAGCCCAATGCCGGGACAGGGCATCAATGAGCAGTTCTTC. This translates into CASSPMPGQGINEQFF. The full variable domain, its missing parts supplied by reference TRBV7-3 and TRBJ2-1, is GAGVSQTPSNKVTEKGKYVELRCDPISGHTALYWYRQSLGQGPEFLIYFQGTGAADDSGLPNDRFFAVRPEGSVSTLKIQRTERGDSAVYLCASSPMPGQGINEQFFGPGTRLTVL.